This T cell receptor beta chain originates from a study of identical twins (dated by TCRdb to about 2016). Regarding the study in general: The study deep-sequenced TCR alpha and beta repertoires from monozygotic twins, unrelated adults of various ages and cord blood to test whether fetal clonotypes persist. To rule out contamination, replicate twin experiments were performed at different times with different library preparation protocols. Broader findings and caveats from the paper: Zero-insertion analyses could be partly confounded by invariant T cells such as MAIT and iNKT, although diverse VJ usage argued against such confounding for most clonotypes. In beta out-of-frame sequences, excess twin sharing was weaker, because having fewer shared sequences lowered the signal-to-noise ratio. Conclusions relied on cross-sectional statistical analysis, since the same donors could not be followed over many years. Fewer insertions were carried by abundant cord blood beta clonotypes; a weaker similar trend was observed in young adult naive repertoires, while no such trend was observed in memory repertoires. Out-of-frame TCR alpha sharing in monozygotic twins was systematically underestimated by recombination models, whereas sharing between unrelated individuals was in agreement with the recombination models. Compared with coincidental sharing between unrelated individuals, an excess of low generation-probability sequences was observed among out-of-frame TCR alpha sequences shared between twins.

Of note for this clonotype: Its cognate antigen has yet to be identified. The sample holds no much larger clone one base away, and base qualities are not on file.

CDR1 and CDR2 are drawn from the germline V gene (reference sequence): SGHKS, YYEKEE. Clipping removes 4 bases from V and 7 bases from J, with 9 as the unmatched junction base count. Including cysteine and phenylalanine, the CDR3 has 16 amino acids. Only the CDR3 DNA stays, 48 bases, in frame from base 1. All donors were healthy Caucasians. Preparation of the library involved 5' RACE. Sequencing was performed on an Illumina HiSeq 2000. Template switching introduced a universal primer binding site; the final cDNA contained a unique molecular identifier, enabling accurate counting of TCR cDNA molecules. Specific primers in the conserved constant-segment region were used to synthesize first-strand cDNA for TCR alpha and beta chains. Each cDNA library was double barcoded, with a SMART-Mk sample barcode plus Illumina barcodes, to control for contamination. TruSeq adapter sequences and Illumina sample barcodes were added in two successive PCR steps. The TCR alpha and beta cDNA libraries were sequenced on the Illumina HiSeq platform using custom primers. Per the source publication's procedure: MiGEC was used to process raw reads and extract unique molecular identifiers, and MiXCR was used to find CDR3 positions. Recombination models were inferred per individual with the repgenHMM and IGoR tools using an EM algorithm. Shared clonotype analysis was performed with the tcR package in R, normalizing sharing by the product of cloneset sizes. To study raw recombination without the effects of thymic and clonal selection, out-of-frame nonproductive sequences were analyzed. In TCRdb, the public reads were trimmed at Q25 with fastp and aligned with MiXCR, with productive beta chains retained. For every CDR3 protein sequence, its rows merge into one entry that carries the most common genes and DNA. The authors' filters were not applied to this entry. In all, the sample holds 1.5 million to 2 million distinct CDR3 sequences, and roughly 35% of those were seen once. The ten largest clonotypes hold under 0.35% of the sample.

Sequences were obtained from cord blood. The clonotype originates from a newborn girl in good health. The chain uses TRBV5-5 and TRBJ2-7; TRBD2 matches 15 bases in the middle. The CDR3 corresponds to CASSHGLAGGYGEQYF. Read as DNA, the sequence is TGTGCCAGCAGCCACGGACTAGCGGGGGGGTACGGTGAGCAGTACTTC.